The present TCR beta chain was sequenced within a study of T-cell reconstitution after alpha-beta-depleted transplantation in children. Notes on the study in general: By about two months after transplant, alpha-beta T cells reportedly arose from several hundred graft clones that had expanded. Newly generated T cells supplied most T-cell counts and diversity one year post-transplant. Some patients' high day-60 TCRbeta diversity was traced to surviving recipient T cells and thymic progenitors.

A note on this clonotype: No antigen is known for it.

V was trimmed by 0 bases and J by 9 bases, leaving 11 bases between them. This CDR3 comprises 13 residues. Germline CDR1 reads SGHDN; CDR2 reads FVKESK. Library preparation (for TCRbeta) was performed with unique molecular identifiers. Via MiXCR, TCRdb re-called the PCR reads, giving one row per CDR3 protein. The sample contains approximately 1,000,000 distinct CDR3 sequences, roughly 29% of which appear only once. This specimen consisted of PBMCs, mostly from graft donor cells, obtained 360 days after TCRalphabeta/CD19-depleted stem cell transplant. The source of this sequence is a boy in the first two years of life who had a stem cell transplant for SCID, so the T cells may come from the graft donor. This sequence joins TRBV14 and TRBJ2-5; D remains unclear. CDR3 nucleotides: TGTGCCAGCAGCCAAGATATGGTTGGGTCCCAGTACTTC. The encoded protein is CASSQDMVGSQYF.